Given below is one TCR beta chain in context. Trimming at V came to 3 bases and at J to 7 bases, leaving 5 bases not matched to a gene. The CDR3 has 14 residues. The germline V gene has CDR1 SNHLY and CDR2 FYNNEI. The data were obtained in a study of identical twins' blood T cells. Study-level information: Roughly twelve libraries, six alpha and six beta, gave around 48 million reads.

TCR cDNA libraries came from RNA via a modified published protocol. One entry per CDR3 protein, called by TCRdb with MiXCR from the 5' RACE reads. The sample has about 370,000 distinct CDR3 sequences, 25% to 35% seen once. Input material: PBMCs. The source is a woman between 18 and 49 years old in good health. The V and J genes are TRBV2 and TRBJ1-5, with 8 bases fitting TRBD1. Written as DNA, the CDR3 is TGTGCCAGCAGTGAGCTGACAGGGGAACAGCCCCAGCATTTT. It yields the protein CASSELTGEQPQHF. Supplemented by reference TRBV2 and TRBJ1-5, the full variable domain reads EPEVTQTPSHQVTQMGQEVILRCVPISNHLYFYWYRQILGQKVEFLVSFYNNEISEKSEIFDDQFSVERPDGSNFTLKIRSTKLEDSAMYFCASSELTGEQPQHFGDGTRLSIL.